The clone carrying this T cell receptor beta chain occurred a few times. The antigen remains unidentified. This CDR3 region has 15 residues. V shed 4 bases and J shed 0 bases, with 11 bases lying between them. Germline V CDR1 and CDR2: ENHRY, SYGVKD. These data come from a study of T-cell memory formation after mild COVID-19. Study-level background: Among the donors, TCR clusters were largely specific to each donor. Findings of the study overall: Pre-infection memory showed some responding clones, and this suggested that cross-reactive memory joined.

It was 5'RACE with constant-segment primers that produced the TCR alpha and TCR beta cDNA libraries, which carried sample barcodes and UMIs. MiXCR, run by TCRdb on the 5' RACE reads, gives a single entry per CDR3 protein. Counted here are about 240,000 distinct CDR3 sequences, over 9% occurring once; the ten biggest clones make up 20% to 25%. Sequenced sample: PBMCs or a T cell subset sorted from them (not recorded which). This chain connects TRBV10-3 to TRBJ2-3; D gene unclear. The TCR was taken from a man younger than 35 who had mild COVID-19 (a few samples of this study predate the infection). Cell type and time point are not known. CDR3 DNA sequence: TGTGCCATCAGTGTTGCTACCCCTAGCACAGATACGCAGTATTTT. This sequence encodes CAISVATPSTDTQYF.